This TCR beta chain was documented in a study of CXCR3-negative and CXCR3-positive naive CD8 T cells. The study's findings and limits: Comparison of naive cells showed more hydrophobic TRB CDR3s in CXCR3-positive than in CXCR3-negative naive cells. Comparably high diversity marked both naive subsets, whereas memory CD8+ cells had much lower diversity.

The CDR3 extends over 15 amino acids. Germline V gives CDR1 MNHEY, CDR2 SMNVEV (reference sequence). Through 5' RACE with UMI labels, the TRB cDNA libraries were prepared. Following a re-call of the 5' RACE reads, TCRdb has one entry per CDR3 protein and lacks DNA. Recorded for this sample: about 58,000 distinct CDR3 sequences. Comment on this clonotype: What it binds is not known.

Sequencing input: naive CXCR3- CD8+ T cells from blood. The subset is: CD45RO-CCR7+CD27+CD95- naive CD8+ T cells lacking CXCR3 (TNR3-). The origin of this receptor is a human donor in good health. Some clones in this sample may be carry-over from other donors' samples. The rearrangement joins TRBV27 to TRBJ2-2. The CDR3 region is CASSLSTGITGELFF.